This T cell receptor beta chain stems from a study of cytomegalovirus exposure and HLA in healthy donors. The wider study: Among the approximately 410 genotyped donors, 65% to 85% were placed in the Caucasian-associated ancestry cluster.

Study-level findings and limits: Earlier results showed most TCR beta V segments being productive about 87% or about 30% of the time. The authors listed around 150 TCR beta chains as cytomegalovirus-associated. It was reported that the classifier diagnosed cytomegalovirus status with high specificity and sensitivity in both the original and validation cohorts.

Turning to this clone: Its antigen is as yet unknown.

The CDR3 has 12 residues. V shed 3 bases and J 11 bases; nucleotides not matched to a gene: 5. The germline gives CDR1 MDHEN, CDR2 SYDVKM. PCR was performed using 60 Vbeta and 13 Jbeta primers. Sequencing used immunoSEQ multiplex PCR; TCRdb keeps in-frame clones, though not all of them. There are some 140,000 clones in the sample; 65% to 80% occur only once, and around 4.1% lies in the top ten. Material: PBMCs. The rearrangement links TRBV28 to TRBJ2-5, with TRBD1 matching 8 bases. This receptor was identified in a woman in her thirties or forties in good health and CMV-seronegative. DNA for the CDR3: TGTGCCAGCAGTTTCACAGGGGGTGAGCAGTACTTC. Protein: CASSFTGGEQYF.